Given below is one TCR beta chain in context. Different DNA sequences within this sample yield the same CDR3. The assay was immunoSEQ multiplex PCR, and TCRdb's table has in-frame clones only and misses some. The profile covers 250,000 to 350,000 clones, with about 83% appearing a single time and roughly 6.2% taken by the ten largest. The data stem from a study of blood T cell repertoires in COVID-19. V lost 8 bases, J lost 2 bases, and 12 bases stayed unmatched. The CDR3 has 15 amino acids. The germline V gene has CDR1 SGHAT and CDR2 FQNNGV. The rearrangement joins TRBV11-2 to TRBJ2-7, with TRBD2 identical over 7 bases. The source of this sequence is a woman aged 40 to 50 who had recovered from COVID-19. Material: PBMCs or T cells enriched from blood (not recorded which). The CDR3 sequence: CASVRGEELAYEQYF. In DNA, the CDR3 is TGTGCCAGCGTACGGGGGGAGGAGCTAGCCTACGAGCAGTACTTC.